The rows below give T cell receptor beta chains drawn from one sample of a study of blood T cell repertoires in COVID-19. Assay: immunoSEQ multiplex PCR; the TCRdb copy retains only in-frame clones and omits some. The profile shows some 27,000 clones, roughly 90% of them singletons. What was sequenced was peripheral blood. The receptors shown here come from a human donor in a cohort sampled during active COVID-19. Each CDR3 is given with its conserved first and last residue. D genes are given only for firm matches. The size entry is marked missing in some rows and otherwise reads once, few, many or a size class.

J gene,D gene,V gene,clone size,CDR3 DNA,CDR3 protein
TRBJ1-1,.,TRBV4-2,.,TGTGCCAGCAGCCAAGATCGAGGGTCTGCTGAAGCTTTCTTT,CASSQDRGSAEAFF
TRBJ2-3,.,TRBV4-1,.,TGCGCCAGCAGCCTCAACAGGGAGGATACGCAGTATTTT,CASSLNREDTQYF
TRBJ1-4,.,TRBV5-1,.,TGCGCCAGCCGGATGCGCTTTCGACGAGGGAGTGAAAAACTGTTTTTT,CASRMRFRRGSEKLFF
TRBJ1-4,.,TRBV11-2,.,TGTGCCAGCAGCGGGGCCTTTTCGACAGGCATTAATGAAAAACTGTTTTTT,CASSGAFSTGINEKLFF
TRBJ2-3,.,TRBV10-1,.,TGCGCCAGCAGTGAGTTTTCGGGGGAAAACAAGGGTACGCAGTATTTT,CASSEFSGENKGTQYF
TRBJ2-7,.,TRBV6-5,.,TGTGCCTATTATGAGGAGCTTTATGGCGAGCAGTACTTC,CAYYEELYGEQYF
TRBJ1-2,.,TRBV6-5,.,TGTGCCAGCAGAATCGGTTCCGGGGACTATGGCTACACCTTC,CASRIGSGDYGYTF
TRBJ1-1,TRBD1,TRBV7-3,.,TGTGCCAGCAGCTTAACAGCGGGGACAGGGTTTGCTTTCTTT,CASSLTAGTGFAFF
TRBJ2-5,.,TRBV5-1,.,TGCGCCAGCAGCTTGGCCTTGGAGACCCAGTACTTC,CASSLALETQYF
TRBJ2-6,.,TRBV2,once,TGTGCCAGCAGCGGGTTTTCTGGGGCCAACGTCCTGACTTTC,CASSGFSGANVLTF
TRBJ1-2,TRBD1,TRBV5-1,.,TGCGCCAGCAGCTTGGCGGGGCAGGGGGCAGAGGGCTACACCTTC,CASSLAGQGAEGYTF
TRBJ2-6,.,TRBV5-1,.,TGCGCCAGCAGCTTGGGACAGGTAAACTCTGGGGCCAACGTCCTGACTTTC,CASSLGQVNSGANVLTF
TRBJ1-1,.,TRBV18,.,TGTGCCAGCTCACGAACCAGGGGCCCTCAAGACACTGAAGCTTTCTTT,CASSRTRGPQDTEAFF
TRBJ1-2,TRBD1,TRBV7-9,.,TGTGCCAGCAGCTCCAGACAGGGTTTGTACTACACCTTC,CASSSRQGLYYTF
TRBJ1-3,TRBD1,TRBV2,.,TGTGCCAGCACTTTGACAGGGGGTCAATTAGGAGACACCATATATTTT,CASTLTGGQLGDTIYF
TRBJ2-5,.,TRBV5-4,.,TGTGCCAGCAGCCCGACACTGCTAGAGACCCAGTACTTC,CASSPTLLETQYF
TRBJ1-1,TRBD1,TRBV18,.,TGTGCCAGCTCACGGACAGGGGAATTAAACGAAGGTAGGACTGAAGCTTTCTTT,CASSRTGELNEGRTEAFF
TRBJ2-1,.,TRBV29-1,.,TGCAGCGTTCGGACTGATGGCGATGAGCAGTTCTTC,CSVRTDGDEQFF
TRBJ2-5,.,TRBV7-3,.,TGTGCCAGCAGCTTATCAGGGCCAGAGACCCAGTACTTC,CASSLSGPETQYF
TRBJ2-2,.,TRBV27,.,TGTGCCAGCAGTCCCCGGCGGGTCGGGGAGCTGTTTTTT,CASSPRRVGELFF
TRBJ1-1,.,TRBV6-2/TRBV6-3,.,TGTGCCAGCAGCCCACCCCGCGATATGAACACTGAAGCTTTCTTT,CASSPPRDMNTEAFF
TRBJ1-3,.,TRBV18,once,TGTGCCAGCTCACAAACAGAGGCGCGGGTCTCTGGAAACACCATATATTTT,CASSQTEARVSGNTIYF